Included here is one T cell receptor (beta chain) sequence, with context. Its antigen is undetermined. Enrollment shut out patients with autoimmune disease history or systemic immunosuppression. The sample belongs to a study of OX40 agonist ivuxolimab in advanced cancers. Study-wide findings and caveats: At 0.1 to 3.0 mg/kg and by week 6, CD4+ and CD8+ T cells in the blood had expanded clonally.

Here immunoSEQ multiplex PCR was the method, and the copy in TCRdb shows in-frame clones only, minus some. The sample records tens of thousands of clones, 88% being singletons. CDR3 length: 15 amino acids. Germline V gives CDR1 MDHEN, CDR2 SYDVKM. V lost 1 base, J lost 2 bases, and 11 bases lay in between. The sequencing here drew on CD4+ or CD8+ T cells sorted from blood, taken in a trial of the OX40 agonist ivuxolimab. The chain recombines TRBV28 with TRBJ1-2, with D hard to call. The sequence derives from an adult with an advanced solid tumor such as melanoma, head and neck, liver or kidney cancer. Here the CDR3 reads CASSLFGPKNYGYTF. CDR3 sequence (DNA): TGTGCCAGCAGTTTATTCGGACCCAAGAACTATGGCTACACCTTC.